This T cell receptor beta chain was observed in a study of cytomegalovirus exposure and HLA in healthy donors. Whole-study findings and limits: It was shown in a later analysis that HLA-associated TCR beta chains were more clonally expanded than other, equally common chains. Sequencing depth roughly uniform across donors was assumed in presence/absence analyses.

V lost 7 bases to trimming and J lost 5 bases; unmatched junction nucleotides: 7. CDR1 and CDR2 (germline): SQVTM, ANQGSEA. CDR3 length: 12 residues. With 60 Vbeta and 13 Jbeta primers, the PCR was carried out. Sequencing used immunoSEQ multiplex PCR; TCRdb keeps in-frame clones, though not all of them. Of about 120,000 clones in the sample, approximately 72% were seen once. This clone has just a few counts. Its antigen remains unidentified. The chain joins TRBV29-1 to TRBJ1-1; 7 bases fit TRBD1. The clonotype comes from a woman in her forties or fifties in good health and CMV-seropositive. Sequencing was carried out using PBMCs. The CDR3 bases are TGCAGCGGACAGGGTAGGGAAACTGAAGCTTTCTTT. Translated, it gives CSGQGRETEAFF.